In its sample, the clone carrying this TCR beta chain was seen once. Libraries were prepared by immunoSEQ multiplex PCR; TCRdb keeps only in-frame clonotypes and omits some of them. Of about 20,000 clones listed, roughly 85% are singletons. This entry comes from a study of CD4+ T cells in melanoma. The CDR3 is made up of 13 amino acids. Per germline, CDR1 SGHRS and CDR2 YFSETQ. Trimming removed 4 bases at V and 3 bases at J, with 11 bases between. The TCR was taken from a human donor with melanoma. Specimen: cells from a culture (not recorded whether cultured in vitro). J is TRBJ2-7 and V is TRBV5-1; D remains ambiguous. The CDR3 coding sequence is TGCGCCAGCAGCACCCACGGTAGCTACGAGCAGTACTTC. Amino acids: CASSTHGSYEQYF. The entire variable domain, with the rest obtained from reference TRBV5-1 and TRBJ2-7, is as follows: KAGVTQTPRYLIKTRGQQVTLSCSPISGHRSVSWYQQTPGQGLQFLFEYFSETQRNKGNFPGRFSGRQFSNSRSEMNVSTLELGDSALYLCASSTHGSYEQYFGPGTRLTVT.